The TCR beta chain under discussion was sequenced for a study of blood T cell repertoires in COVID-19. Overall study context: Acute and convalescent COVID-19 specimens originated in the United States, Italy and Spain. In each case, the material was cDNA or gDNA derived from T cells, B-cell-depleted T cells, or PBMCs.

CDR1 is SNHLY and CDR2 is FYNNEI in the germline V gene. CDR3 size: 14 residues. V was clipped by 4 bases and J by 1 base, with 10 bases between them. Per the authors' pipeline: Nucleated cell counts were estimated from reference gene primer amplification. Profiled with immunoSEQ multiplex PCR; TCRdb holds only in-frame clones, not every one. V, J and clone size are taken as reported in that table, and D and trimming were inferred from the DNA itself. The sample contains under 250,000 clones, 84% of which appear only once. The specimen sequenced was peripheral blood. The chain links TRBV2 to TRBJ1-1, with a weak D call TRBD1 (5 bases). This receptor was obtained from a man in his forties or fifties with acute or convalescent COVID-19. The chain's CDR3 is CASSATTGNTEAFF. For the CDR3, the DNA is TGTGCCAGCAGTGCCACTACAGGGAACACTGAAGCTTTCTTT.